This is a list of T cell receptor beta chains from one sample in a study of OX40 agonist ivuxolimab in advanced cancers. Sequenced by immunoSEQ multiplex PCR; TCRdb stores in-frame clones only, minus some. The data contain approximately 92,000 clones, roughly 94% of them singletons. Sequencing used CD4+ or CD8+ T cells sorted from blood, obtained in a trial of the OX40 agonist ivuxolimab. The receptors derive from an adult with an advanced solid tumor such as melanoma, head and neck, liver or kidney cancer. Both conserved end residues are trimmed from each CDR3. A D gene is named only where the DNA matches it firmly.

D gene,V gene,CDR3 protein
NA,TRBV19,ASSIQTSYNEQF
NA,TRBV4-3,ASSQDPTDSGTQY
TRBD2,TRBV28,ASLTPGEGSSYEQY
NA,TRBV5-6,ASVGGGTDTQY
NA,TRBV4-1,ASSQEGRPQNTIY
TRBD1,TRBV5-5,ASSLVGTGTDTQY
TRBD1,TRBV19,ASSPGTGEY
NA,TRBV28,ASSLLQGIYEQY
TRBD2,TRBV5-6,ASSLLGLVSPGELF
NA,TRBV28,ASSSPGQVSYEQY
TRBD1,TRBV30,AWRDRSFSGNTIY
NA,TRBV30,AWRGTGSPLH
TRBD2,TRBV6-5,ASSIAGGTDTQY
NA,TRBV7-2,ASSLALRTPGGYT
TRBD1,TRBV28,ASRVGGQGRGSPLH
TRBD2,TRBV5-1,ASSAGTSGGSSRIFSSYEQY
NA,TRBV4-1,ASSQVFPTGNSGNTIY
TRBD1,TRBV6-5,ASRNVGQGSPLH
TRBD1,TRBV7-3,ASSFMGQGRGETQY
TRBD1,TRBV28,ASRGQREQY
TRBD1,TRBV10-3,AISLGGTGLNTGELF
NA,TRBV7-2,ASSRDTLNQPQH
TRBD1,TRBV29-1,SGARGTGSYNEQF
NA,TRBV18,ATSPGQEPGEQY
TRBD1,TRBV5-1,ASSLAGTGSNSNQPQH
NA,TRBV5-1,ASSLATNNEQF
NA,TRBV5-1,ASRLETGPHGYT
TRBD1,TRBV19,ASSIETGRYEQY
NA,TRBV5-4,ASSLEWGRGLSNSPLH